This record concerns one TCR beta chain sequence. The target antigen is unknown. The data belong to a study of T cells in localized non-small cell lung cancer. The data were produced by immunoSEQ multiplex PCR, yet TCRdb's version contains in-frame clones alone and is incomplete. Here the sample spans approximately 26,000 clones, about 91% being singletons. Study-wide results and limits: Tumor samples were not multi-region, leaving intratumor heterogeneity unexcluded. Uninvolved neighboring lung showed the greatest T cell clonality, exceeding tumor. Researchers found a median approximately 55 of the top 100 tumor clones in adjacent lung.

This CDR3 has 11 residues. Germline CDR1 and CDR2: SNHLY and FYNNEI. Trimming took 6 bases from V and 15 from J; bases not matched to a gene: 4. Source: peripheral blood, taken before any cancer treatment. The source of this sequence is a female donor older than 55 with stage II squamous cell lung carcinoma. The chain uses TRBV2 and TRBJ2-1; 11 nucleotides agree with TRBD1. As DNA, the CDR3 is TGTGCCAGCAGCGGACAGGGGGCGAGGTTCTTC. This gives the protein CASSGQGARFF.